This T cell receptor (beta chain) is from a study of blood T cells in healthy people across ages. Comment on this clonotype: Its target is not known.

Study-wide results and limits: Naive T cell percentage showed a strong correlation with the diversity of TCR beta.

The authors ran a second PCR of about 6 to 11 cycles using a sample-barcoded 5' primer and a J-beta primer mix. A minimum of 3 million CDR3-containing paired-end reads was obtained for each sample. TCRdb called the 5' RACE reads again in MiXCR, with one record for every CDR3 protein. Of about 1,400,000 distinct CDR3 sequences in the sample, roughly 40% were seen once. V trimming: 7 bases; J trimming: 3 bases; junction bases outside the gene matches: 7. The CDR3 spans 16 residues. Per germline, CDR1 LGHDT and CDR2 YNNKEL (reference sequence). This TCR derives from a young woman in good health. Material: blood. The chain recombines TRBV3-1 with TRBJ2-3, with TRBD2 identical over 13 bases. CDR3 bases: TGTGCCAGCACCCATCTGGGACTAGCGGGAACAGATACGCAGTATTTT. As protein: CASTHLGLAGTDTQYF.